One and the same sample provided the 32 T cell receptor beta chains below, sequenced in a study of T cells in Graves' hyperthyroidism and ophthalmopathy. Researchers amplified the TCR beta CDR3 regions from RNA transcripts. Initially, a first-round RT-PCR of the TCR CDR3 employed the HTBI primer set. TCRdb analysed the multiplex PCR reads with MiXCR anew, one entry per CDR3 protein. Here the sample spans 160,000 or so distinct CDR3 sequences, roughly 10% being singletons. Sequenced material: blood. All receptors derive from a woman aged 18-35 years with Graves' hyperthyroidism that later progressed to Graves' ophthalmopathy.

This chain joins TRBV2 and TRBJ2-7; TRBD1 aligns across 9 bases. CDR1 SNHLY and CDR2 FYNNEI come from the germline V gene. Trimming removed 7 bases from V and 1 base from J; junction bases left unmatched: 8. The CDR3 contains 15 residues. The CDR3 loop is CASTEGQGISYEQYF. The DNA for the CDR3 is TGTGCCAGCACCGAAGGACAGGGGATTTCCTACGAGCAGTACTTC.

This clonotype was found a few times. At one of its ends the junction is not consistent with the germline gene, which may arise from a read error. The CDR3 is CVSSPGTANTEAFF. The CDR3 DNA follows: TGTGTCAGCTCACCGGGGACAGCGAACACTGAAGCTTTCTTT. This rearrangement joins TRBV18 to TRBJ1-1; TRBD1 matches 7 bases. The CDR3 is 14 residues long. The germline V gene encodes CDR1 KGHSH and CDR2 LQKENI.

This clonotype occurred many times. The rearrangement uses TRBV6-1 and TRBJ2-2; D not resolved. The CDR3 spans 16 residues. Trimming stripped 11 bases from V and 1 base from J, with 20 bases between. Germline CDR1 is MNHNS and CDR2 is SASEGT. In nucleotides, the CDR3 is TGTGCCTCCTTTCCGGAAACTGAAATGAACACCGGGGAGCTGTTTTTT. Its protein is CASFPETEMNTGELFF.

This clonotype has a count of ten or more. V and J are TRBV7-9 and TRBJ1-6; D unclear. This CDR3 comprises 16 residues. V was shortened by 4 bases and J by 8 bases, with 18 bases between the two germline ends. CDR1 is SEHNR and CDR2 is FQNEAQ in the germline V gene (reference sequence). The CDR3 DNA reads TGTGCCAGCAGCTCGACCTCGCATGGAGCGTATTCACCCCTCCACTTT. Its translation is CASSSTSHGAYSPLHF.

The chain links TRBV5-1 to TRBJ2-1; D is unresolved. This CDR3 has 14 amino acids. CDR1 and CDR2 (germline): SGHRS, YFSETQ. The V gene lost 0 bases and the J gene lost 7 bases, with 11 bases spanning the gap. As DNA, the CDR3 is TGCGCCAGCAGCTTGGTTCTAGAGACGAATGAGCAGTTCTTC. Translation gives CASSLVLETNEQFF.

Comment on this clonotype: At one end the junction does not follow the germline gene, possibly because of a read error. The rearrangement uses TRBV24-1 and TRBJ2-5, with 7 nucleotides matching TRBD1. The germline V gene has CDR1 KGHDR and CDR2 SFDVKD. This CDR3 spans 14 amino acids. The CDR3: CATSRQGGQEIQYF. For the CDR3, the DNA is TGTGCCACCAGTAGACAGGGTGGCCAAGAGATCCAGTACTTC.

Ten or more counts support this clonotype. V usage is TRBV10-3 and J usage is TRBJ2-7; D may be TRBD1 (6 bases). The CDR3 has 16 amino acids. Per germline, CDR1 ENHRY and CDR2 SYGVKD. V was shortened by 5 bases and J by 5 bases, with 22 bases between the two germline ends. The CDR3 sequence is CAISNRDRQGNDEQYF. The CDR3, as DNA: TGTGCCATCAGTAATCGGGATCGGCAGGGGAACGACGAGCAGTACTTC.

This clonotype has at least ten counts. The V call is TRBV18, the J call TRBJ2-5; D may be TRBD1 (6 bases). In germline, CDR1 is KGHSH, CDR2 LQKENI. The V gene lost 4 bases and the J gene lost 2 bases, with 8 bases spanning the gap. This CDR3 is 13 amino acids long. This CDR3 is CASSRDKQETQYF. The CDR3 DNA follows: TGTGCCAGCTCACGGGACAAGCAAGAGACCCAGTACTTC.

The table lists this clonotype with many counts. The chain joins TRBV2 to TRBJ1-5; D unresolved. The V end lost 7 bases, the J end lost 0 bases, and 13 bases lay between the germline ends. The germline gives CDR1 SNHLY, CDR2 FYNNEI. The length of the CDR3 is 15 residues. This chain's CDR3 is CASTTTGFSNQPQHF. In nucleotides, the CDR3 is TGTGCCAGCACCACCACGGGATTTAGCAATCAGCCCCAGCATTTT.

The table lists this clonotype with many counts. The chain combines TRBV6-1 with TRBJ1-2; no clear D. The CDR3 spans 13 residues. V lost 5 bases and J lost 2, with 9 bases in between. Germline assignment: CDR1 MNHNS and CDR2 SASEGT. CDR3 in DNA: TGTGCCAGCAGTTCGCAGGCGAACTATGGCTACACCTTC. It yields the protein CASSSQANYGYTF.

This clonotype was observed a handful of times. CDR3 region: CSARDPMQGKNEQFF. The CDR3 DNA follows: TGCAGTGCTAGAGATCCCATGCAGGGGAAGAATGAGCAGTTCTTC. This chain joins TRBV20-1 and TRBJ2-1; possibly TRBD1 for D (6 bases). CDR3 size: 15 residues. V was cut by 0 bases and J by 7 bases, with 16 bases left in between. Germline loops: CDR1 DFQATT, CDR2 SNEGSKA (reference sequence).

CDR3 DNA sequence: TGTGCCAGTAGTACATTAGGGATTCATCTCATGAACACTGAAGCTTTCTTT. This gives the protein CASSTLGIHLMNTEAFF. J is TRBJ1-1 and V is TRBV19; unclear D gene. The length of the CDR3 is 17 residues. CDR1 and CDR2 (germline): LNHDA, SQIVND (reference sequence). V gave up 4 bases and J gave up 0 bases, with 18 bases separating them.

This clonotype was seen at least ten times. The rearrangement joins TRBV28 to TRBJ2-5, with 9 bases identical to TRBD2. The CDR3 covers 14 residues. In germline, CDR1 is MDHEN, CDR2 SYDVKM. V lost 6 bases to trimming and J lost 3 bases; unmatched junction nucleotides: 5. DNA of the CDR3: TGTGCCAGCAGCCGTATAGCGGGGGAAGAGACCCAGTACTTC. This codes for CASSRIAGEETQYF.

Of note for this clonotype: A much larger clone sits a single nucleotide away, making a read error possible. The J gene is TRBJ1-5, the V gene TRBV4-1, with D possibly being TRBD1 (6 bases). The CDR3 is made up of 14 amino acids. V was cut by 4 bases and J by 6 bases, with 13 bases left in between. The V gene's germline CDR1 is MGHRA and CDR2 YSYEKL. CDR3: CASSPQGTSQPQHF. The CDR3 DNA reads as TGCGCCAGCAGCCCGCAGGGGACTTCTCAGCCCCAGCATTTT.

V and J are TRBV11-2 and TRBJ1-4; D might be TRBD1 (6 bases). CDR1 is SGHAT and CDR2 is FQNNGV in the germline V gene. The CDR3 runs 15 residues. V was clipped by 5 bases and J by 0 bases, with 10 bases between them. The CDR3 protein is CASSPRQATNEKLFF. As DNA, the CDR3 is TGTGCCAGCAGCCCCAGACAGGCAACTAATGAAAAACTGTTTTTT. The variable domain in full, with the rest retrieved from reference TRBV11-2 and TRBJ1-4, is EAGVAQSPRYKIIEKRQSVAFWCNPISGHATLYWYQQILGQGPKLLIQFQNNGVVDDSQLPKDRFSAERLKGVDSTLKIQPAKLEDSAVYLCASSPRQATNEKLFFGSGTQLSVL.

This clonotype was recorded at least ten times. The chain's CDR3 is CASSSGLARPDTDTQYF. The CDR3 bases are TGTGCCAGCAGCTCGGGACTAGCGAGACCAGACACAGATACGCAGTATTTT. The chain recombines TRBV7-2 with TRBJ2-3; TRBD2 aligns across 10 bases. From germline, CDR1 is SGHTA and CDR2 FQGNSA. CDR3 length equals 17 residues. The trim removed 4 bases at V and 2 bases at J, leaving 9 bases unmatched.

This clonotype was found many times. This rearrangement joins TRBV7-8 to TRBJ1-1, with D unclear. Germline CDR1 SGHVS, CDR2 FQNEAQ. CDR3 length: 15 residues. V was shortened by 1 base and J by 1 base, with 10 bases between the two germline ends. This CDR3 reads CASSLGRLPNTEAFF. DNA for the CDR3: TGTGCCAGCAGCTTAGGCAGACTCCCGAACACTGAAGCTTTCTTT.

This clonotype was seen a handful of times. This chain connects TRBV4-1 to TRBJ2-7; possibly TRBD1 for D (5 bases). The CDR3 is made up of 14 amino acids. V lost 0 bases and J lost 6, with 12 bases in between. Germline CDR1 reads MGHRA; CDR2 reads YSYEKL. CDR3 sequence: CASSQDPRVGEQYF. The CDR3 bases are TGCGCCAGCAGCCAAGATCCCAGGGTAGGCGAGCAGTACTTC.

This clonotype was observed many times. V and J are TRBV3-1 and TRBJ2-1; the D is unclear. The CDR3 covers 14 residues. From germline, CDR1 is LGHDT and CDR2 YNNKEL (reference sequence). V was clipped by 1 base and J by 9 bases, with 13 bases between them. CDR3 nucleotides: TGTGCCAGCAGCCAAGTTTCTAGAGTGGCTGAGCAGTTCTTC. Its translation is CASSQVSRVAEQFF.

The chain recombines TRBV4-1 with TRBJ1-2; the D gene is possibly TRBD1 (5 bases). Germline assignment: CDR1 MGHRA and CDR2 YSYEKL. Trimming took 1 base from V and 6 from J, leaving 15 bases between them. This CDR3 is built from 15 residues. The CDR3 reads CASSQVGTGRDGYTF. The CDR3, as DNA: TGCGCCAGCAGCCAAGTAGGGACGGGACGAGATGGCTACACCTTC.

Of note for this clonotype: A single base separates this from a much larger clone, so it may be a read error. V gene TRBV19 combines with J gene TRBJ2-1; TRBD1 or TRBD2 may be the D gene (5 bases each). The germline V gene has CDR1 LNHDA and CDR2 SQIVND (reference sequence). The CDR3 sequence is 15 residues long. The CDR3 reads CTSSIRGVSNNEQFF. The DNA of the CDR3 is TGTACCAGTAGTATAAGGGGAGTCAGTAACAATGAGCAGTTCTTC.

This clonotype has just a few counts. The CDR3 nucleotides read TGTGCCAGCACAGCGGGAGTGGAAGGAGATACGCAGTATTTT. Its protein product is CASTAGVEGDTQYF. This rearrangement joins TRBV4-2 to TRBJ2-3; 8 bases are shared with TRBD2. This CDR3 has 14 amino acids. Germline V gene data show CDR1 as LGHNA and CDR2 as YNFKEQ. The V segment lost 7 bases and the J segment 5 bases; nucleotides outside the gene matches: 8.

This clonotype showed up many times. V is TRBV7-2 and J is TRBJ2-5; TRBD1 or TRBD2 may be the D gene (5 bases each). Trimming cost V 6 bases and J 4 bases, with 15 bases left between them. The germline V gene encodes CDR1 SGHTA and CDR2 FQGNSA. This CDR3 region has 14 residues. This chain's CDR3 is CASRVQVGVETQYF. In nucleotides, the CDR3 is TGTGCCAGCAGGGTACAGGTGGGAGTAGAGACCCAGTACTTC.

This clonotype was detected many times. V gene TRBV12-3 or TRBV12-4 combines with J gene TRBJ1-3; maybe TRBD1 (5 bases). The CDR3 runs to 15 residues. Between the trimmed V and J ends, which lost 3 bases and 2 bases, there was a span of 11 bases. Here the CDR3 DNA reads TGTGCCAGCAGTTTCTCCGGGACTCCTGGAAACACCATATATTTT. It codes for CASSFSGTPGNTIYF.

This clonotype was recorded at least ten times. This chain joins TRBV20-1 and TRBJ1-2, with D possibly TRBD1 on 6 matching bases. V dropped 5 bases and J dropped 3 bases, with 19 bases sitting between them. This CDR3 spans 15 amino acids. Per the germline V gene, CDR1 is DFQATT and CDR2 is SNEGSKA (reference sequence). The CDR3 loop reads CSAPGGGRWHYGYTF. CDR3 DNA: TGCAGTGCTCCAGGCGGGGGGCGCTGGCACTATGGCTACACCTTC.

This clonotype was observed at least ten times. The chain combines TRBV6-1 with TRBJ1-5, with 7 bases fitting TRBD1. Trimming at V came to 1 base and at J to 4 bases, leaving 10 bases not matched to a gene. The CDR3 contains 17 residues. Germline V gene data show CDR1 as MNHNS and CDR2 as SASEGT. In DNA, the CDR3 is TGTGCCAGCAGTGAAGGGACTTACGGGACAGATAATCAGCCCCAGCATTTT. Translated, it gives CASSEGTYGTDNQPQHF.

This clonotype was found a few times. The chain carries TRBV19 and TRBJ2-5, with D perhaps TRBD1 (6 bases). Trimming left V 6 bases short and J 1 base short, with 9 bases between. The CDR3 length is 13 residues. Per germline, CDR1 LNHDA and CDR2 SQIVND (reference sequence). The CDR3 DNA reads TGTGCCAGTAGCGGACAGCCCCAAGAGACCCAGTACTTC. Protein sequence: CASSGQPQETQYF.

Many counts were recorded for this clonotype. V and J are TRBV2 and TRBJ1-6; no firm D call. Between the trimmed V and J ends, which lost 3 bases and 6 bases, there was a span of 12 bases. The CDR3 loop spans 15 amino acids. Germline V CDR1 and CDR2: SNHLY, FYNNEI. The CDR3, as DNA: TGTGCCAGCAGTGAGGTTTCAGGACCTAATTCACCCCTCCACTTT. Protein product: CASSEVSGPNSPLHF.

The sample holds many counts of this clonotype. The J gene is TRBJ2-5, the V gene TRBV20-1; 8 bases align to TRBD1. Germline V gene sequence: CDR1 DFQATT, CDR2 SNEGSKA (reference sequence). CDR3 length: 16 residues. V was pared by 4 bases and J by 4 bases, with 14 bases of the junction left unmatched. Here the CDR3 reads CSATPKDRVRGETQYF. For the CDR3, the DNA is TGCAGTGCTACCCCTAAGGACAGGGTGCGGGGAGAGACCCAGTACTTC.

This clonotype was detected ten times or more. For the CDR3, the DNA is TGTGCCAGCATAGGGAACACTGAAGCTTTCTTT. This codes for CASIGNTEAFF. V is TRBV27 and J is TRBJ1-1, with D hard to call. V was trimmed by 7 bases and J by 1 base, leaving 4 bases between them. The CDR3 is made up of 11 amino acids. In germline, CDR1 is MNHEY, CDR2 SMNVEV (reference sequence).

Many counts were recorded for this clonotype. The V and J genes are TRBV2 and TRBJ2-5; TRBD1 aligns across 12 bases. Germline V gene data show CDR1 as SNHLY and CDR2 as FYNNEI. The V and J ends lost 7 bases and 5 bases, in that order; junction bases with no gene match: 14. The CDR3 has 17 amino acids. The CDR3: CASIPVGTGGALETQYF. CDR3 DNA: TGTGCCAGCATCCCAGTCGGGACAGGGGGCGCGTTGGAGACCCAGTACTTC.

This clonotype was seen at least ten times. The chain carries TRBV12-3 or TRBV12-4 and TRBJ2-3; possible D gene TRBD2, 7 bases. The CDR3 extends over 15 amino acids. The V gene lost 5 bases and the J gene lost 5 bases, with 17 bases spanning the gap. CDR3 amino acids: CASSGGGGLKDTQYF. The CDR3 nucleotides are TGTGCCAGCAGTGGGGGCGGGGGTTTAAAAGATACGCAGTATTTT.